These 11 T cell receptor beta chains share one sample of origin, sequenced in a study of beta chain features in type 1 diabetes. Sequenced material consisted of expressed TCRB transcripts (all of the isolated RNA was reverse transcribed). Here immunoSEQ multiplex PCR was the method, and the copy in TCRdb shows in-frame clones only, minus some. Of about 620,000 clones in the sample, around 15% are singletons; the top ten hold about 0.093%. Input material: naive CD4+ T cells from blood. The source of these receptors is a man aged 18 to 29 in good health.

This clone occurred a few times. V gene TRBV30 combines with J gene TRBJ1-2, with D possibly TRBD1 on 5 matching bases. CDR1 and CDR2 (germline): GTSNPN, SVGIG (reference sequence). This CDR3 comprises 13 residues. The V end was cut by 5 bases, the J end by 6 bases, with 16 bases between. This CDR3 is CAWGVRVSHGYTF. For the CDR3, the DNA is TGTGCCTGGGGCGTCAGGGTCTCCCATGGCTACACCTTC.

This clone turned up a few times. The CDR3 sequence: CASSERSGGYEQYF. In DNA, the CDR3 is TGTGCCAGTAGTGAGCGTTCGGGGGGGTACGAGCAGTACTTC. The chain couples TRBV19 to TRBJ2-7; 8 bases match TRBD2. Germline V CDR1 and CDR2: LNHDA, SQIVND (reference sequence). CDR3 length: 14 residues. Trimming cost V 5 bases and J 4 bases; bases outside gene matches: 7.

Of note for this clone: This specimen includes other DNA sequences encoding the same CDR3. The CDR3, as DNA: TGCGCCAGCAGCTTGGTGGGAGAGACCCAGTACTTC. Its translation is CASSLVGETQYF. The chain carries TRBV5-1 and TRBJ2-5; D is unclear. Per germline, CDR1 SGHRS and CDR2 YFSETQ. Trimming pared 0 bases from V and 4 bases from J, leaving 4 bases between. The CDR3 is 12 amino acids.

This clone was recorded a few times. The chain carries TRBV10-3 and TRBJ2-5; D gene ambiguous. The V gene's germline CDR1 is ENHRY and CDR2 SYGVKD. V dropped 10 bases and J dropped 5 bases, with 14 bases sitting between them. The length of the CDR3 is 12 residues. The CDR3 DNA follows: TGTGCCACTTATTCCGGAGTTGAGACCCAGTACTTC. Translation: CATYSGVETQYF.

The rearrangement joins TRBV12-5 to TRBJ1-1; TRBD1 matches 10 bases. The V and J ends lost 0 bases and 11 bases, in that order; junction bases with no gene match: 12. Germline CDR1 LGHNT, CDR2 FRNRAP. The CDR3 totals 16 residues. The CDR3 reads CASGLVLETGGAEAFF. CDR3 sequence (DNA): TGTGCTAGTGGTTTGGTACTCGAGACAGGGGGCGCCGAGGCTTTCTTT.

The table lists this clone with a few counts. The chain is built from TRBV5-1 and TRBJ1-1; no reliable D call. Deletions cut 2 bases from V and 4 bases from J, with 12 bases between. From germline, CDR1 is SGHRS and CDR2 YFSETQ. The CDR3 covers 14 residues. The CDR3 sequence is CASSFNGESTEAFF. The CDR3 DNA reads TGCGCCAGCAGCTTTAATGGGGAGAGCACTGAAGCTTTCTTT.

In this sample, this clone turned up a few times. Here the CDR3 reads CASSVAPGHAPQLFF. The CDR3 DNA reads TGTGCCAGCAGCGTCGCCCCGGGACATGCACCACAACTGTTTTTT. This chain links TRBV5-4 with TRBJ1-4; D is perhaps TRBD1 (6 bases). The V end was cut by 4 bases, the J end by 12 bases, with 22 bases between. The germline gives CDR1 SGHNT, CDR2 YYREEE (reference sequence). The CDR3 consists of 15 residues.

This sequence joins TRBV18 and TRBJ2-1, with no clear D. CDR1 KGHSH and CDR2 LQKENI come from the germline V gene. V dropped 3 bases and J dropped 2 bases, with 11 bases sitting between them. The CDR3 is 15 amino acids. The CDR3 reads CASSPISTAYNEQFF. CDR3 sequence (DNA): TGTGCCAGCTCACCGATTTCAACTGCCTACAATGAGCAGTTCTTC.

In this sample, this clone turned up a few times. CDR3 in amino acids: CASSQYRAHEQYF. The CDR3 bases are TGTGCCAGCAGCCAGTACAGGGCCCACGAGCAGTACTTC. The chain joins TRBV7-6 to TRBJ2-7, with TRBD1 as a possible D gene (6 bases). Germline lookup yields CDR1 SGHVS and CDR2 FNYEAQ. The ends were cut back, 5 bases at V and 5 bases at J, with 13 bases in the middle. CDR3 length equals 13 residues. Supplemented by reference TRBV7-6 and TRBJ2-7, the full variable domain reads GAGVSQSPRYKVTKRGQDVALRCDPISGHVSLYWYRQALGQGPEFLTYFNYEAQQDKSGLPNDRFSAERPEGSISTLTIQRTEQRDSAMYRCASSQYRAHEQYFGPGTRLTVT.

Only a few counts were recorded for this clone. The chain carries TRBV9 and TRBJ1-4, with TRBD1 identical over 11 bases. V trimming: 0 bases; J trimming: 10 bases; junction bases outside the gene matches: 5. Germline V lookup: CDR1 SGDLS, CDR2 YYNGEE. This CDR3 comprises 15 residues. CDR3 residues: CASSVVGQGEGKLFF. For the CDR3, the DNA is TGTGCCAGCAGCGTAGTGGGACAGGGGGAAGGAAAACTGTTTTTT.

On this clone itself: The sample holds other DNA sequences that translate to the same CDR3. This rearrangement joins TRBV11-2 to TRBJ1-5, with D perhaps matching TRBD1 (5 bases). Trimming stripped 3 bases from V and 7 bases from J, with 10 bases between. The CDR3 runs to 13 residues. From germline, CDR1 is SGHAT and CDR2 FQNNGV. DNA for the CDR3: TGTGCCAGCAGCTTCCAGGGTAGCCAGCCCCAGCATTTT. Translating gives CASSFQGSQPQHF. The full variable domain, rest sourced from reference TRBV11-2 and TRBJ1-5, is EAGVAQSPRYKIIEKRQSVAFWCNPISGHATLYWYQQILGQGPKLLIQFQNNGVVDDSQLPKDRFSAERLKGVDSTLKIQPAKLEDSAVYLCASSFQGSQPQHFGDGTRLSIL.